This T cell receptor (beta chain) was profiled in a study of cytomegalovirus exposure and HLA in healthy donors. With 60 Vbeta and 13 Jbeta primers, the PCR was carried out. Assay used: immunoSEQ multiplex PCR; TCRdb lists only in-frame clones, some missing. This sample has 85,000 to 100,000 clones, with around nine tenths found just once. General study points: Certain sequence variants were highly shared and formed a cluster, and this cluster was likely a sequencing artifact. Later on, analysis showed that most CMV-associated TCR beta chains appeared to be HLA-restricted.

The study sampled nominally healthy donors, though unrecorded immune exposures were likely. About this clone itself: Its antigen is not known.

J gave up 0 bases and V 6 bases, and 8 bases lay outside the gene matches. There are 16 residues in the CDR3. Germline CDR1 and CDR2: SNHLY and FYNNEI. What was sequenced was PBMCs. This receptor was taken from a young man in good health and CMV-seropositive. The chain is built from TRBV2 and TRBJ1-1, with 9 bases that match TRBD1. Written as DNA, the CDR3 is TGTGCCAGCAGGAAGGGACAGGGCTACATGAACACTGAAGCTTTCTTT. As protein: CASRKGQGYMNTEAFF.